A single sample is the source of the 4 T cell receptor beta chains below, sequenced in a study of patients and donors after allogeneic stem cell transplantation (dated by TCRdb to between 2020 and 2021). Library preparation employed RT-PCR. Sequencing took place on a NextSeq 550. TCRdb reworked the public reads: Q25 trimming with fastp, MiXCR clone assembly, productive beta chains retained. Identical CDR3 proteins give one entry, which carries the most common genes and DNA. The sample has over 150,000 distinct CDR3 sequences on record, approximately 30% of them singletons. Around 3.2% of the sample is taken by the ten largest. Sequenced: blood, either unsorted or a sorted T cell fraction (not recorded which). All receptors come from a human donor who was either an allogeneic HSCT recipient or a stem cell or donor lymphocyte infusion donor (not recorded which). It is not recorded whose cells these are; they may come from a transplant donor.

The genes are TRBV29-1 and TRBJ2-7, with TRBD1 identical over 9 bases. The CDR3 loop spans 14 amino acids. Germline V gene data show CDR1 as SQVTM and CDR2 as ANQGSEA. Trimming removed 4 bases from V and 3 bases from J; junction bases left unmatched: 7. The DNA for the CDR3 is TGCAGCGTTGGGAGGACAGGGGCACTCTACGAGCAGTACTTC. Translating gives CSVGRTGALYEQYF.

The gene calls are TRBV9 and TRBJ1-1; 11 bases match TRBD1. The V segment lost 4 bases and the J segment 0 bases; nucleotides outside the gene matches: 5. There are 16 residues in the CDR3. Germline V gene lookup returns CDR1 SGDLS and CDR2 YYNGEE. CDR3 protein: CASSRDRGNVNTEAFF. DNA of the CDR3: TGTGCCAGCAGCCGGGACAGGGGGAATGTGAACACTGAAGCTTTCTTT.

V usage is TRBV20-1 and J usage is TRBJ1-2; possibly TRBD1 for D (5 bases). The germline V gene encodes CDR1 DFQATT and CDR2 SNEGSKA (reference sequence). CDR3 length: 14 amino acids. Trimming removed 3 bases at V and 6 bases at J, with 17 bases between. CDR3: CSASWQGRLDGYTF. DNA for the CDR3: TGCAGTGCTAGTTGGCAGGGACGGCTGGATGGCTACACCTTC.

This chain joins TRBV4-3 and TRBJ2-5; the D call may be TRBD1 or TRBD2 (5 bases each). The CDR3 runs to 14 residues. Looked up from germline, CDR1 is LGHNA and CDR2 is YSLEER. With 3 bases removed from V and 5 bases from J, the gap between germline ends came to 13 bases. The CDR3 reads CASSQGPFRETQYF. The CDR3 DNA reads TGCGCCAGCAGCCAGGGACCCTTCCGGGAGACCCAGTACTTC.